Below are 7 T cell receptor beta chains sequenced from a single sample in a study of CD8+ T cells in alopecia areata listed by TCRdb under 2018. The library was built by means of the immunoSEQ multiplex PCR assay. RNA was extracted from all samples and reverse transcribed into cDNA as template for TCR sequencing. TCRdb took this table from immuneACCESS and kept in-frame rearrangements with V and J called. Such tables lack part of the clones; where checked against another copy, unresolved V genes explain under half of the gap, and the rest is unexplained. Within this sample are 65,000 to 95,000 clones, with roughly 51% of them counted one time only. Jointly, the top ten make up around 6% of the sample. The sample comprised NKG2D-high CD8+ T cells sorted from blood. The label giving this sample's cell subset or site can be read as: sorted CD8+ NKG2D-high blood T cells. Receptor source: a human donor with alopecia areata.

This chain uses TRBV5-1 with TRBJ2-7, with D possibly TRBD2 on 6 matching bases. CDR1 and CDR2 (germline): SGHRS, YFSETQ. The V and J ends lost 0 bases and 2 bases respectively, with 9 bases between them. This CDR3 comprises 14 residues. The chain's CDR3 is CASSLERAAYEQYF. In DNA, the CDR3 is TGCGCCAGCAGCTTGGAGCGGGCAGCCTACGAGCAGTACTTC.

CDR3 DNA: TGTGCCAGCGAAGGAGACGCCGGGACTAGAAGGAATGAGCAGTTCTTC. This gives the protein CASEGDAGTRRNEQFF. The chain employs TRBV2 and TRBJ2-1; the match to TRBD2 covers 8 bases. Trimming at V came to 8 bases and at J to 7 bases, leaving 16 bases not matched to a gene. The CDR3 loop spans 16 amino acids. Germline assignment: CDR1 SNHLY and CDR2 FYNNEI.

V gene TRBV5-1 combines with J gene TRBJ2-1; D is possibly TRBD1 (6 bases). Trimming removed 3 bases at V and 6 bases at J, with 13 bases between. The CDR3 consists of 14 residues. The germline CDR1 and CDR2 sequences are SGHRS and YFSETQ. CDR3 region: CASSSTQGGNEQFF. The CDR3 region has the DNA TGCGCCAGCAGCTCGACTCAAGGGGGCAATGAGCAGTTCTTC.

A single count supports this clone. The CDR3 DNA sequence: TGCGCCAGCAGCCGCGGGACAGGGGTATCAGATACGCAGTATTTT. It yields the protein CASSRGTGVSDTQYF. The J gene is TRBJ2-3, the V gene TRBV4-3, with 10 bases aligning to TRBD1. The CDR3 totals 15 residues. Germline V gene sequence: CDR1 LGHNA, CDR2 YSLEER. Trimming took 4 bases from V and 4 from J; bases not matched to a gene: 5.

The chain recombines TRBV27 with TRBJ2-6; D uncertain. Trimming left V 11 bases short and J 0 bases short, with 5 bases between. CDR3 size: 12 residues. Per germline, CDR1 MNHEY and CDR2 SMNVEV (reference sequence). CDR3 bases: TGTGCCGCCGCCTCTGGGGCCAACGTCCTGACTTTC. Encoded protein: CAAASGANVLTF.

The gene calls are TRBV9 and TRBJ2-7, with D tentatively TRBD2 (6 bases). In germline, CDR1 is SGDLS, CDR2 YYNGEE. Deletions cut 3 bases from V and 1 base from J, with 8 bases between. This CDR3 spans 13 amino acids. The CDR3 coding sequence is TGTGCCAGCAGCGCGGGACTTTCCTACGAGCAGTACTTC. Amino acids: CASSAGLSYEQYF.

This clone has just a few counts. This chain joins TRBV7-9 and TRBJ1-4; weak D call: TRBD1 (6 bases). The germline V gene has CDR1 SEHNR and CDR2 FQNEAQ (reference sequence). This CDR3 has 14 residues. V shed 5 bases and J shed 8 bases, with 15 bases lying between them. The CDR3 region is CASSNLGAGEKLFF. DNA for the CDR3: TGTGCCAGCAGCAACTTGGGGGCGGGCGAAAAACTGTTTTTT.